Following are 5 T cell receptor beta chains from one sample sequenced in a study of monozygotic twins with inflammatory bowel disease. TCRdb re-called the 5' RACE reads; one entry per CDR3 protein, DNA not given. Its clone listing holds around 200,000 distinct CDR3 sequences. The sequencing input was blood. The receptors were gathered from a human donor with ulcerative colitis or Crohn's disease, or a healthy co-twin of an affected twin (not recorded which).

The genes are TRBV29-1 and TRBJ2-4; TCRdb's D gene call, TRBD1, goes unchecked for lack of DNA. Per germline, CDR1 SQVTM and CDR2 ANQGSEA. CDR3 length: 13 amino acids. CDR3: CSVAGGGKNIQYF.

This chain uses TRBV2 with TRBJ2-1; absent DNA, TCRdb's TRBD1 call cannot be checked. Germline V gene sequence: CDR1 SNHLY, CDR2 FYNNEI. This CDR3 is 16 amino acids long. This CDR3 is CASSEVGTGDYNEQFF.

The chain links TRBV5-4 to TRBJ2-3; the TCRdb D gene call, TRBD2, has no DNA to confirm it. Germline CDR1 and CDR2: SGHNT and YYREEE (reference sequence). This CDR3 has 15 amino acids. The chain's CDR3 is CASSLALATTDTQYF.

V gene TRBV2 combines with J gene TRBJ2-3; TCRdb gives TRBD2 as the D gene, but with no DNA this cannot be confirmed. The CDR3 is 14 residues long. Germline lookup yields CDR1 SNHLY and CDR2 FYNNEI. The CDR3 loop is CASRPTGATDTQYF.

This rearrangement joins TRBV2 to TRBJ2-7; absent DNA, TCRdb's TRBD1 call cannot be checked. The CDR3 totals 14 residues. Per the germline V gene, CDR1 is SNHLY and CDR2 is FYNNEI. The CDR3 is CASTPTGVPSEQYF.